Many counts were recorded for the clone carrying this T cell receptor beta chain. The entry originates in a study of glioma-infiltrating T cells. CDR1 is LGHNA and CDR2 is YNFKEQ in the germline V gene. The CDR3 covers 11 residues. The V end was cut by 2 bases, the J end by 7 bases, with 3 bases between. Amplification of TCR alpha and beta CDR3 regions from RNA used iRepertoire nested multiplex PCR. TCRdb fed the multiplex PCR reads into MiXCR, producing one record per CDR3 protein. The sample includes approximately 120,000 distinct CDR3 sequences, 23% of them seen just once. Sequenced material: glioma tissue, nonneoplastic brain tissue, or PBMCs (not recorded which). V gene TRBV4-2 combines with J gene TRBJ2-1, with D unresolved. The clonotype was recovered from a human donor with low-grade glioma or glioblastoma, undergoing nonglioma brain surgery, or in good health (not recorded which). CDR3 DNA sequence: TGTGCCAGCAGCCAATGGAATGAGCAGTTCTTC. Its translation is CASSQWNEQFF.